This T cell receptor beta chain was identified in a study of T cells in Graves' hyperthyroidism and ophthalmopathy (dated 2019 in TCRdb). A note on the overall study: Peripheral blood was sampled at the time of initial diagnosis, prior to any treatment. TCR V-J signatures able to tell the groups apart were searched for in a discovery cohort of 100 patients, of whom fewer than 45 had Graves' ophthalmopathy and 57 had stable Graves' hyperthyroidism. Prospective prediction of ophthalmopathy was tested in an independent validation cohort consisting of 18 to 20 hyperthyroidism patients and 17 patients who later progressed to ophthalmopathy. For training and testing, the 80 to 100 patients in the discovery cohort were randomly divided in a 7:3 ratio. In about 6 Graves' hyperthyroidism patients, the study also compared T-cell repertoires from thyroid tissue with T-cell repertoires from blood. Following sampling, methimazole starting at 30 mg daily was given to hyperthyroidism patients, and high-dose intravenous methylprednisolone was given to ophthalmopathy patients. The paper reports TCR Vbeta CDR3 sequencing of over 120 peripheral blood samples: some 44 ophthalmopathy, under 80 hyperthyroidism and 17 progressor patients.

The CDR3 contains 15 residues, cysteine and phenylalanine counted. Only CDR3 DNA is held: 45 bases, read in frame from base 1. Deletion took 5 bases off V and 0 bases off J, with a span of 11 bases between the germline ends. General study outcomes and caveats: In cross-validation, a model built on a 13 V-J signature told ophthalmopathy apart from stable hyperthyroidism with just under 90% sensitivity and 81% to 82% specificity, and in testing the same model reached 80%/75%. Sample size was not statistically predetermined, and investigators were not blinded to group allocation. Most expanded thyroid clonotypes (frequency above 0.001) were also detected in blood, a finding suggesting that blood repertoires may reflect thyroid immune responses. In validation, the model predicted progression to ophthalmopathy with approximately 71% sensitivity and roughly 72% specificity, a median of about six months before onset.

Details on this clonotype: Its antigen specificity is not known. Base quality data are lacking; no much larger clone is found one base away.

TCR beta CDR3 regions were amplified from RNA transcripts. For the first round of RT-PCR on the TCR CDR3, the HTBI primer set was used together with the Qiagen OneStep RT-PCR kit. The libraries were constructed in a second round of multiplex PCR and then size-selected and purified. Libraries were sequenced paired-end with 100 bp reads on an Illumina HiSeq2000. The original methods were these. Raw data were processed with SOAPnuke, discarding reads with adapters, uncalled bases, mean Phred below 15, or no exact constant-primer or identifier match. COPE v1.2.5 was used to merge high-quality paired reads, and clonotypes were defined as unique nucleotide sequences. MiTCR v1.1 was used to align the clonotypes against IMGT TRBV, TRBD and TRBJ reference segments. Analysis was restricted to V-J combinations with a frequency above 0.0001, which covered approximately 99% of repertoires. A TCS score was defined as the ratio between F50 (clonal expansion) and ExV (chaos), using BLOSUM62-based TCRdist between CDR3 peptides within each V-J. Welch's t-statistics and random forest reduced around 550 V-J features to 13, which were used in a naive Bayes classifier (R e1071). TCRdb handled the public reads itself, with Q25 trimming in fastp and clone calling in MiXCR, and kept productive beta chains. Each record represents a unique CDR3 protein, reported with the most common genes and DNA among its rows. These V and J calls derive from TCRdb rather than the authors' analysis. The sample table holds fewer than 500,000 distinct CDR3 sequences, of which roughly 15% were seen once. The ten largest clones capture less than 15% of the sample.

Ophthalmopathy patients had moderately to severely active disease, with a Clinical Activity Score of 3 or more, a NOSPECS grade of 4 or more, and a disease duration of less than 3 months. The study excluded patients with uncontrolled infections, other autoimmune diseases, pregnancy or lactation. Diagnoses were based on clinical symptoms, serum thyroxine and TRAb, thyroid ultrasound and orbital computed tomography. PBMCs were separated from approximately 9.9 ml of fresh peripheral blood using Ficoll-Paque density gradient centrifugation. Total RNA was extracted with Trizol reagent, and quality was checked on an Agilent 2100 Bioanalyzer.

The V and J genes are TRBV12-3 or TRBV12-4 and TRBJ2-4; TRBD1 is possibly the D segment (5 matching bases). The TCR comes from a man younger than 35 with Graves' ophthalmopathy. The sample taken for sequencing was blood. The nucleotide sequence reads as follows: TGTGCCAGCAGTCCGACAGACTTAGCCAAAAACATTCAGTACTTC. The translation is CASSPTDLAKNIQYF.